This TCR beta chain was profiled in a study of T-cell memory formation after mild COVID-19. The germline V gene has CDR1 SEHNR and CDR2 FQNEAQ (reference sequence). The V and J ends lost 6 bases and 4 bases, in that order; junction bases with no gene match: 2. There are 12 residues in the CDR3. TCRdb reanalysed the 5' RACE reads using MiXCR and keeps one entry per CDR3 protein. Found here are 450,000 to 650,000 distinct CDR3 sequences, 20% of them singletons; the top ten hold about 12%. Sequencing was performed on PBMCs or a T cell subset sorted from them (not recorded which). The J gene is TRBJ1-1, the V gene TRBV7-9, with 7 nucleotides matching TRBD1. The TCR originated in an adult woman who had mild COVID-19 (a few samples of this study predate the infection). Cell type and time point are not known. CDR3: CASRTGITEAFF. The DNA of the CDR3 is TGTGCCAGCAGGACAGGGATCACTGAAGCTTTCTTT.